The present T cell receptor (beta chain) was sequenced within a study of regulatory T cells in long-lasting Graves disease. Study-wide findings and caveats: Persistent disease was associated with favored TRBV28 usage and with favored use of TRBJ1-2 and TRBJ2-5. Those with persistent disease had in common more public clonotypes (about 3,000) than new patients (approximately 970).

Time point noted: newly diagnosed GD, antithyroid drugs for less than 3 months. PBMC-extracted RNA yielded the TCR library. As collected, the peripheral blood samples measured 7 to 9.5 milliliters each and went into EDTA tubes. As for this clonotype: As yet, its antigen is unknown.

The CDR3 is 15 residues long. Per the germline V gene, CDR1 is LNHDA and CDR2 is SQIVND (reference sequence). J gave up 5 bases and V 5 bases, and 11 bases lay outside the gene matches. Construction of the TCR beta libraries employed iRepertoire HTBI primers in conjunction with Arm-PCR of CDR3 regions. One entry per CDR3 protein, called by TCRdb with MiXCR from the multiplex PCR reads. The table shows roughly 260,000 distinct CDR3 sequences, with approximately 20% occurring only once. In addition, the sample was reused for a study of T cells in Graves' hyperthyroidism and ophthalmopathy. That paper notes: First-round RT-PCR targeting the TCR CDR3 was performed with the HTBI primer set.

The clonotype originates from a woman in her 30s with Graves disease. The starting material was peripheral blood mononuclear cells (PBMCs), obtained at new diagnosis, from a patient treated with antithyroid drugs. The rearrangement joins TRBV19 to TRBJ2-7, with 8 bases matching TRBD2. For the CDR3, the DNA is TGTGCCAGTAGTGTAAGCGGGGGATCTATCAACGAGCAGTACTTC. Residues: CASSVSGGSINEQYF.